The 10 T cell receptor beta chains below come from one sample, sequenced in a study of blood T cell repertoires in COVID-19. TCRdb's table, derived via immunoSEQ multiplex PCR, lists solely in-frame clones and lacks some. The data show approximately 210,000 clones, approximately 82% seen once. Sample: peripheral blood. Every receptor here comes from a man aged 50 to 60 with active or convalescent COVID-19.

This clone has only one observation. The CDR3 region is CASSIEGAIQMNEKLFF. CDR3 sequence (DNA): TGTGCCAGTAGTATCGAGGGGGCGATACAGATGAATGAAAAACTGTTTTTT. The chain combines TRBV19 with TRBJ1-4; 7 positions match TRBD1. V shed 3 bases and J 5 bases; nucleotides not matched to a gene: 12. The germline CDR1 and CDR2 sequences are LNHDA and SQIVND (reference sequence). This CDR3 has 17 residues.

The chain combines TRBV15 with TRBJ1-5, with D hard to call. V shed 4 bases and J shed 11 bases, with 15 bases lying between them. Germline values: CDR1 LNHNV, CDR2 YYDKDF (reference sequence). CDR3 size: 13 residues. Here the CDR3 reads CATSKGDVEAQHF. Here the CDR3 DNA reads TGTGCCACCAGCAAAGGAGATGTCGAGGCCCAGCATTTT.

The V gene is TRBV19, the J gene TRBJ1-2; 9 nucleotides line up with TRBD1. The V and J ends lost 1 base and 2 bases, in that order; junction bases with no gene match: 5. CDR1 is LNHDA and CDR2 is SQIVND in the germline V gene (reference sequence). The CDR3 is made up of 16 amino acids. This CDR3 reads CASSIGTGTGNYGYTF. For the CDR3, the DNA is TGTGCCAGTAGTATAGGAACCGGGACAGGGAACTATGGCTACACCTTC.

The CDR3 sequence: CAWSGGDRDSGNTIYF. CDR3 nucleotide sequence: TGTGCCTGGAGTGGGGGTGACAGGGACTCTGGAAACACCATATATTTT. V and J are TRBV30 and TRBJ1-3; 7 bases line up with TRBD1. CDR3 length equals 16 residues. The V gene's germline CDR1 is GTSNPN and CDR2 SVGIG (reference sequence). V trimming: 1 base; J trimming: 0 bases; junction bases outside the gene matches: 6.

CDR3 in DNA: TGTGCCTGGAGTGTCCGGGCTAGGGGCTATGGCTACACCTTC. Encoded protein: CAWSVRARGYGYTF. The gene calls are TRBV30 and TRBJ1-2; D may be TRBD1 (5 bases). The length of the CDR3 is 14 residues. Germline V gene lookup returns CDR1 GTSNPN and CDR2 SVGIG (reference sequence). Trimming removed 0 bases at V and 4 bases at J, with 12 bases between.

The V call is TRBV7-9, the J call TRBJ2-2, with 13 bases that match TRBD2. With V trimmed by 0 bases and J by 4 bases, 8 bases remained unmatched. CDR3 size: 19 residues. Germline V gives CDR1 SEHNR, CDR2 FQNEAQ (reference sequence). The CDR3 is CASSLAQLAGGRGTGELFF. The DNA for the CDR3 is TGTGCCAGCAGCTTAGCTCAACTAGCGGGGGGGCGTGGCACCGGGGAGCTGTTTTTT.

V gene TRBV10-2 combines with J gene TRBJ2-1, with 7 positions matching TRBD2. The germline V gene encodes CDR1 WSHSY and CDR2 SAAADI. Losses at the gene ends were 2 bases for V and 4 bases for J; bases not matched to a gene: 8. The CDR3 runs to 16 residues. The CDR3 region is CASSEDPSGKYNEQFF. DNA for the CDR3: TGCGCCAGCAGTGAGGACCCTAGCGGAAAATACAATGAGCAGTTCTTC.

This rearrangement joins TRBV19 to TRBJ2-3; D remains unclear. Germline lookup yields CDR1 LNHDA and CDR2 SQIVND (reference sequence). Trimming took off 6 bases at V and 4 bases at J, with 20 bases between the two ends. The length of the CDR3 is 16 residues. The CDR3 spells CASSEDFALVPDTQYF. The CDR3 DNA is TGTGCCAGTAGCGAGGATTTCGCCCTTGTCCCAGATACGCAGTATTTT.

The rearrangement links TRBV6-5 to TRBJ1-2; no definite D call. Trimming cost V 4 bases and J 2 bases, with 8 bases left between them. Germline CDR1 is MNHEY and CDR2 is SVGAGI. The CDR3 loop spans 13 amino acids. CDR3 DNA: TGTGCCAGCAGTTTCACAGTCAACTATGGCTACACCTTC. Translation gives CASSFTVNYGYTF.

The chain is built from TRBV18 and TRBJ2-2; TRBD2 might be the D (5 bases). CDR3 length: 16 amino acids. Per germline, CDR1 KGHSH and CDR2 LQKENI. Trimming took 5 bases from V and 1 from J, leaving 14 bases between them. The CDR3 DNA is TGTGCCAGCTCATCTACTAGGATCGGGAACACCGGGGAGCTGTTTTTT. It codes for CASSSTRIGNTGELFF.